This TCR beta chain is drawn from a study of cytomegalovirus exposure and HLA in healthy donors. About the research overall: The same platform was used for the 130 or so validation repertoires as for the roughly 730 first-cohort repertoires, as reported in a later analysis.

General observations from the study: Investigators reported some 150 TCR beta chains as tied to cytomegalovirus. Many donors shared some public TCRs, even though most TCR sequences were rare.

CDR3 size: 15 residues. Germline CDR1 and CDR2: SQVTM and ANQGSEA. Trimming removed 3 bases at V and 5 bases at J, with 19 bases between. In regard to this clone: What it recognizes is unknown.

The protocol was immunoSEQ multiplex PCR, while the TCRdb copy is restricted to in-frame clones and leaves out a portion. The sample yields 250,000 to 350,000 clones, roughly 90% seen once. The approximately 120-subject validation cohort, separate from the 666-subject first cohort, included the donors. The gene calls are TRBV29-1 and TRBJ1-1, with D perhaps matching TRBD1 (6 bases). This clonotype was sampled from a woman in her 30s in good health and CMV-seropositive. The specimen was PBMCs. CDR3: CSVDGLQGKFTEAFF. The CDR3 DNA is TGCAGCGTTGATGGTTTACAGGGAAAATTTACTGAAGCTTTCTTT.